One and the same sample provided the 22 T cell receptor beta chains below, sequenced in a study of PD-L1 blockade in urothelial cancer. Some clones are missing from TCRdb's copy, which holds only in-frame ones; the method was immunoSEQ multiplex PCR. The top ten clones hold about 1.9% of a sample with tens of thousands of clones, 75% to 90% of them seen once. The sequenced sample was PBMCs, obtained around atezolizumab (anti-PD-L1) treatment. The receptor set was obtained from a man in his 60s with urothelial cancer.

This clone was counted only a few times. The V gene is TRBV30, the J gene TRBJ1-4; no definite D call. Germline lookup yields CDR1 GTSNPN and CDR2 SVGIG (reference sequence). This CDR3 region has 14 residues. V lost 1 base and J lost 5, with 11 bases in between. CDR3 loop: CAWSAITGNEKLFF. The CDR3 DNA follows: TGTGCCTGGAGTGCAATTACGGGGAATGAAAAACTGTTTTTT.

This chain connects TRBV25-1 to TRBJ2-2; the D is unclear. This CDR3 contains 15 residues. V lost 3 bases, J lost 0 bases, and 8 bases lay in between. CDR1 is MGHDK and CDR2 is SYGVNS in the germline V gene. The CDR3 sequence is CASSEGSTNTGELFF. CDR3 nucleotides: TGTGCCAGCAGTGAGGGCAGTACGAACACCGGGGAGCTGTTTTTT.

This chain uses TRBV4-1 with TRBJ2-7; a possible D gene is TRBD1 (5 bases). Trimming took 1 base from V and 5 from J, leaving 12 bases between them. This CDR3 contains 14 residues. Germline loops: CDR1 MGHRA, CDR2 YSYEKL. The chain's CDR3 is CASSQGAGSHEQYF. In nucleotides, the CDR3 is TGCGCCAGCAGCCAAGGGGCAGGGTCCCACGAGCAGTACTTC.

This chain connects TRBV7-2 to TRBJ2-7, with D possibly matching TRBD2 (6 bases). V was clipped by 4 bases and J by 2 bases, with 15 bases between them. Germline CDR1 reads SGHTA; CDR2 reads FQGNSA. The CDR3 totals 15 residues. The CDR3 nucleotides read TGTGCCAGCAGCTCGCTTCGGACGGGAGCCTACGAGCAGTACTTC. It translates to CASSSLRTGAYEQYF.

V and J are TRBV27 and TRBJ1-2; TRBD1 might be the D (6 bases). Germline values: CDR1 MNHEY, CDR2 SMNVEV (reference sequence). This CDR3 spans 15 amino acids. V dropped 0 bases and J dropped 3 bases, with 11 bases sitting between them. CDR3 nucleotides: TGTGCCAGCAGTTTATCAACAGGGAACTACTATGGCTACACCTTC. Translation gives CASSLSTGNYYGYTF.

This chain links TRBV9 with TRBJ1-4, with 8 bases fitting TRBD1. This CDR3 comprises 15 residues. Germline lookup yields CDR1 SGDLS and CDR2 YYNGEE. V shed 4 bases and J 4 bases; nucleotides not matched to a gene: 6. The CDR3 is CASSRGTGGNEKLFF. CDR3 coding DNA: TGTGCCAGCAGCCGCGGAACAGGGGGTAATGAAAAACTGTTTTTT.

This chain joins TRBV29-1 and TRBJ2-7; 7 bases map to TRBD1. After removal of 2 bases from V and 2 bases from J, the junction contained 6 bases not matched to a gene. Germline V gives CDR1 SQVTM, CDR2 ANQGSEA. The CDR3 runs 14 residues. This CDR3 is CSVELGQAAYEQYF. CDR3 coding DNA: TGCAGCGTTGAACTCGGACAGGCGGCCTACGAGCAGTACTTC.

The genes are TRBV18 and TRBJ2-5; TRBD2 matches at 8 bases. This CDR3 has 15 amino acids. Germline loops: CDR1 KGHSH, CDR2 LQKENI. The junction had 5 bases not matched to a gene; V was cut back by 0 bases and J by 5 bases. CDR3 region: CASSPPNSGGETQYF. The DNA of the CDR3 is TGTGCCAGCTCACCACCCAACAGCGGGGGTGAGACCCAGTACTTC.

The V and J genes are TRBV6-6 and TRBJ1-1; D not certain. The CDR3 runs to 13 residues. Between the trimmed V and J ends, which lost 2 bases and 4 bases, there was a span of 8 bases. Germline V lookup: CDR1 MNHNY, CDR2 SVGAGI (reference sequence). CDR3 protein: CASSYTKGTEAFF. The CDR3 region has the DNA TGTGCCAGCAGTTACACTAAAGGCACTGAAGCTTTCTTT.

The chain uses TRBV14 and TRBJ2-7; D is possibly TRBD2 (6 bases). The CDR3 sequence is 14 residues long. CDR1 SGHDN and CDR2 FVKESK come from the germline V gene. V was trimmed by 4 bases and J by 5 bases, leaving 15 bases between them. CDR3: CASSPKWDLDEQYF. The CDR3 DNA is TGTGCCAGCAGCCCCAAGTGGGACTTAGACGAGCAGTACTTC.

The rearrangement joins TRBV6-1 to TRBJ2-1, with 7 bases fitting TRBD2. CDR1 is MNHNS and CDR2 is SASEGT in the germline V gene. This CDR3 spans 15 amino acids. V lost 6 bases and J lost 4; bases outside the gene matches: 9. CDR3 nucleotide sequence: TGTGCCAGCAGGGGATTGAGGGGAGGGTACAATGAGCAGTTCTTC. This codes for CASRGLRGGYNEQFF.

V and J are TRBV10-3 and TRBJ2-7; maybe TRBD2 (6 bases). V shed 4 bases and J shed 4 bases, with 8 bases lying between them. Per the germline V gene, CDR1 is ENHRY and CDR2 is SYGVKD. The length of the CDR3 is 12 residues. The CDR3 protein is CAISAEGYEQYF. As DNA, the CDR3 is TGTGCCATCAGTGCGGAGGGGTACGAGCAGTACTTC.

The chain uses TRBV10-3 and TRBJ1-1, with 11 bases matching TRBD1. The trim removed 10 bases at V and 8 bases at J, leaving 12 bases unmatched. This CDR3 contains 14 residues. The germline gives CDR1 ENHRY, CDR2 SYGVKD. The CDR3 spells CATSGQGARGEAFF. DNA for the CDR3: TGTGCCACTTCCGGACAGGGGGCAAGGGGGGAAGCTTTCTTT.

CDR3 DNA: TGTGCCAGAAGTCTTCTCAGGGAACCCCTCTACGAGCAGTACTTC. Protein: CARSLLREPLYEQYF. The chain has TRBV5-3 and TRBJ2-7; the D gene is possibly TRBD1 (5 bases). TRBV5-3 is sorted into the ORF group, with uncertain function. The CDR3 spans 15 residues. The V end lost 5 bases, the J end lost 3 bases, and 18 bases lay between the germline ends.

The chain links TRBV5-1 to TRBJ2-2; 10 bases fit TRBD2. The CDR3 extends over 16 amino acids. The junction had 5 bases not matched to a gene; V was cut back by 4 bases and J by 2 bases. Germline CDR1 reads SGHRS; CDR2 reads YFSETQ. CDR3 amino acids: CASSDVAGGNTGELFF. CDR3 coding DNA: TGCGCCAGCAGCGACGTAGCGGGAGGAAACACCGGGGAGCTGTTTTTT.

This clone was detected only once. The genes are TRBV7-8 and TRBJ1-1; D call uncertain. V was pared by 4 bases and J by 5 bases, with 14 bases between. The CDR3 extends over 14 amino acids. Germline lookup yields CDR1 SGHVS and CDR2 FQNEAQ. CDR3 DNA: TGTGCCAGCAGCTCTCCCGGTCCGCGGACTGAAGCTTTCTTT. As protein: CASSSPGPRTEAFF.

The chain uses TRBV2 and TRBJ2-3; D is perhaps TRBD2 (6 bases). Per the germline V gene, CDR1 is SNHLY and CDR2 is FYNNEI. The CDR3 length is 14 residues. V was trimmed by 7 bases and J by 2 bases, leaving 13 bases between them. CDR3 in DNA: TGTGCCAGCACCGACCGGGACTCCACAGATACGCAGTATTTT. Protein product: CASTDRDSTDTQYF.

This chain connects TRBV27 to TRBJ2-2; possibly TRBD2 for D (6 bases). V gave up 6 bases and J gave up 1 base, with 12 bases separating them. Germline V gene sequence: CDR1 MNHEY, CDR2 SMNVEV (reference sequence). The CDR3 is 15 amino acids. The DNA of the CDR3 is TGTGCCAGCAGCCGGAGGGCGGGGAACACCGGGGAGCTGTTTTTT. This codes for CASSRRAGNTGELFF.

The V call is TRBV6-5, the J call TRBJ1-2; TRBD1 matches 7 bases. The CDR3 runs to 14 residues. CDR1 MNHEY and CDR2 SVGAGI come from the germline V gene. V dropped 6 bases and J dropped 4; count of bases not matched to a gene: 8. DNA of the CDR3: TGTGCCAGCAGCCCCCAGGGACAGATCTATGGCTACACCTTC. Its translation: CASSPQGQIYGYTF.

The gene calls are TRBV7-3 and TRBJ2-1; TRBD2 matches at 11 bases. The length of the CDR3 is 16 residues. CDR1 and CDR2 from the germline V gene are SGHTA and FQGTGA. Germline trimming cut 8 bases from V and 4 bases from J; bases unmatched to any gene: 10. The CDR3: CASCPSSGGFYNEQFF. DNA of the CDR3: TGTGCCAGCTGTCCTTCTAGCGGGGGGTTTTACAATGAGCAGTTCTTC.

The V and J genes are TRBV7-2 and TRBJ2-7, with D possibly matching TRBD2 (5 bases). Germline values: CDR1 SGHTA, CDR2 FQGNSA. The CDR3 consists of 13 residues. V shed 1 base and J shed 4 bases, with 8 bases lying between them. The CDR3 region has the DNA TGTGCCAGCAGCTTAGTCCCGGGGTACGAGCAGTACTTC. It encodes CASSLVPGYEQYF.

The chain recombines TRBV28 with TRBJ1-2; 9 nucleotides align to TRBD1. J lost 6 bases, V lost 6 bases, and 5 bases had no gene match. Germline-derived CDR1 and CDR2 are MDHEN and SYDVKM. The CDR3 runs 13 residues. The CDR3 is CASRGTGRDGYTF. For the CDR3, the DNA is TGTGCCAGCAGGGGGACAGGGCGGGATGGCTACACCTTC.